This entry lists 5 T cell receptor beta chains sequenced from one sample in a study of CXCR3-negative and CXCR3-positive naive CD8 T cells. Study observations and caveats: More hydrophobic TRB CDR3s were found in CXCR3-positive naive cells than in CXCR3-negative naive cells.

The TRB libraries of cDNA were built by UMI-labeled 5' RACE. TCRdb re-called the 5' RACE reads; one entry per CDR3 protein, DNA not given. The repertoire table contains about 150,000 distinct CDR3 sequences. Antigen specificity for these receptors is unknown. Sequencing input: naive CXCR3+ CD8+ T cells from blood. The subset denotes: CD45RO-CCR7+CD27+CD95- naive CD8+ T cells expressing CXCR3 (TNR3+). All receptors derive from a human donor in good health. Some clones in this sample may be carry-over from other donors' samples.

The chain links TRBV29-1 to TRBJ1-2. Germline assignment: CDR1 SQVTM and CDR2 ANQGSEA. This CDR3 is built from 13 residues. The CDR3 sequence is CSVEDLHNYGYTF.

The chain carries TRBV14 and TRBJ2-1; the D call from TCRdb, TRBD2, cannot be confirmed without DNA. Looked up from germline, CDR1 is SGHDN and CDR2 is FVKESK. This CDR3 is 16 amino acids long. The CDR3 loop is CASSLPGTFFRNEQFF.

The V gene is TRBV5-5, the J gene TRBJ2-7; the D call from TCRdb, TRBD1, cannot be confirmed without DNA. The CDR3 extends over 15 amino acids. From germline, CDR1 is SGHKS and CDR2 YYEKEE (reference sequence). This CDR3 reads CASSLDSLRAYEQYF.

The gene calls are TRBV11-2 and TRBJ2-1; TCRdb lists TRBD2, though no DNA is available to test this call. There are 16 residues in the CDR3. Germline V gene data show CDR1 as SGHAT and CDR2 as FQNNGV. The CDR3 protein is CASSLELAGGPDEQFF.

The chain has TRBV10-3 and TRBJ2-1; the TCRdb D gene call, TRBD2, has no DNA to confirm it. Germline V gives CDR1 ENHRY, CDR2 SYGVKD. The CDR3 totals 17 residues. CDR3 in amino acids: CAISLPERETSYNEQFF.